This T cell receptor (beta chain) was documented in a study of shared clonotypes between healthy human individuals (dated by TCRdb to between 2020 and 2021). Regarding the complete study: Three men and a couple of women, aged 18 to 49 years, made up the cohort. For each donor, three plates each were used for CD4 naive and CD4 memory, two plates were used for CD8 naive, and one plate was used for CD8 memory. To estimate repertoire size and how much clonotypes are shared between individuals, the study performed deep sequencing of blood TCR repertoires from a few healthy adults. Leukapheresis yielded between about 0.85 and 9.5 billion PBMCs per donor. Libraries were prepared and TCR repertoires were sequenced by different laboratories using diverse techniques, in order to increase sequencing depth and limit assay-specific biases. What the study reported, not specific to this receptor: Sampling was restricted to blood, and TCR repertoires in tissue are likely to differ from TCR repertoires in blood. When a few donors were compared, the shared fraction of clonotypes was 5% to 6.5% for naive CD4, approximately 3.5% for naive CD8, roughly 2.3% for memory CD4, and 0.35% to 0.4% for memory CD8. Pairwise subsampling indicated that sequencing depth was expected to affect the degree of clonotype sharing among donors. Because the study included a small number of donors, the genetic and exposure-history diversity represented was limited. Higher generation probabilities were observed for clonotypes shared by all four sorted-subset donors than for non-shared clonotypes. Larger estimated clonotype richness was generally found for naive subsets than for memory subsets. Rarefaction of sorted-subset datasets indicated incomplete sequencing despite the large sequencing depth.

TCR CDR3 regions were amplified from genomic DNA by multiplex PCR using the deep immunoSEQ assay. Extracted genomic DNA from each cell subset was spread evenly across all wells of several immunoSEQ 96-well plates, with each plate serving as a replicate. For sorted subsets, each replicate PCR was loaded with approximately 0.2 ug genomic DNA, equivalent to 30,000 or so T cell genomes. Purified libraries were measured with a Qubit 3.0 fluorometer, size-checked on a Bioanalyzer 2100, and measured again with the KAPA Library Quantification kit. Each immunoSEQ 96-well plate was sequenced on its own single-read 150-cycle Illumina NextSeq 550 flow cell. The original pipeline was this. Because the immunoSEQ output included only junctional sequences and no quality scores, the filtering could not be the same as the filtering used for full-length reads. To assign V/J genes and CDR3, sequences were annotated using PyIR, a Python wrapper for IgBLAST v1.9, with IMGT germline references. Reads with weak V/J assignments (E-value above 1e-6), missing CDR3, stop codons, out-of-frame junctions, or ambiguous translated residues were removed. A V3J clonotype was defined by an identical inferred V gene, J gene, and CDR3 amino acid sequence. Percentage overlap between repertoires was computed as shared unique clonotypes divided by the size of the smaller repertoire. Three approaches were used to assess repertoire richness: RTK rarefaction, the Chao1 estimator, and Recon v2.1 estimates of unobserved clonotypes. OLGA was used to compute generation probabilities for all TCRbeta clonotypes that the gDNA method yielded from four donors. This is the immuneACCESS table as TCRdb keeps it, with only in-frame sequences that have V and J called. A part of the clones is gone; compared with another copy, unresolved V genes explain less than half, and the rest is unexplained. The D gene and trimming were derived from the DNA, and the V and J assignments and clone size from that table. The sample data list about 960,000 clones, and 76% of these were observed just once. Nearly 1.5% of the sample comes from the top ten.

The sample holds many counts of this clone. The clone's antigen remains unknown. Per-base qualities were not stored, and no clone one base away is much larger. V loses 3 bases, J loses 6 bases, and the germline ends lie 15 bases apart. Taken from the germline V gene, the CDR1 and CDR2 loops are SGDLS and YYNGEE. From the cysteine through the phenylalanine, the CDR3 covers 15 amino acids. Only the CDR3 DNA stays, 45 bases, in frame from base 1. The donors were healthy, HIV-negative adults with no recently reported acute infections or vaccinations. All donors were Caucasian adults living in Nashville, Tennessee, USA. CD4+ T cells were enriched by magnetic negative selection, after which naive cells were positively selected on CD45RA and the negative fraction was taken as the memory subset. Blood was obtained by leukapheresis, after which PBMCs were separated by Ficoll-Histopaque density gradient centrifugation and cryopreserved in liquid nitrogen vapor phase. Analytical flow cytometry was used to check the purity and quantity of each magnetically sorted T cell population. Genomic DNA was isolated from every sorted fraction and measured by UV absorbance on a Nanodrop 2000c.

This sequence uses TRBV9 and TRBJ1-4, with TRBD1 tentatively as D gene (5 bases match). The sequenced sample was memory CD4+ T cells sorted from blood. This specimen's cell subset or site label, interpreted: CD45RA-negative fraction. The TCR was taken from a man aged 18 to 30 in good health. CDR3 sequence: CASSADTGTYEKLFF. The nucleotides read TGTGCCAGCAGCGCAGACACCGGGACTTATGAAAAACTGTTTTTT.